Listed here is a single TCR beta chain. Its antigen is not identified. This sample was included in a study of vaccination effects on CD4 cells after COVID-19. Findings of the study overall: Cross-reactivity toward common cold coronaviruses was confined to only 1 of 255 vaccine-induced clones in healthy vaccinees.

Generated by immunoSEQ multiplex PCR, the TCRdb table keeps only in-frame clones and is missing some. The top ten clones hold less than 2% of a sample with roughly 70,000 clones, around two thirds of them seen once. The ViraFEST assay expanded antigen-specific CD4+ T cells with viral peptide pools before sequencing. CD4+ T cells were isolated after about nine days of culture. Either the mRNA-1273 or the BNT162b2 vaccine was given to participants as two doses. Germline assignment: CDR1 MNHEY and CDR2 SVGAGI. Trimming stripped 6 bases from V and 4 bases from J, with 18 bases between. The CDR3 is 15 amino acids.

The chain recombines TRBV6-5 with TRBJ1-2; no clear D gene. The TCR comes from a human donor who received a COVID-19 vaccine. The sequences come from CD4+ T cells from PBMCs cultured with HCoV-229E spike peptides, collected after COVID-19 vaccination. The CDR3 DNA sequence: TGTGCCAGCAGCCGCGCCTTTACAGAAGGCTATGGCTACACCTTC. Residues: CASSRAFTEGYGYTF.